This TCR beta chain was recorded in a study of T cell responses to AZD1222 COVID-19 vaccine. Generated by immunoSEQ multiplex PCR, the TCRdb table keeps only in-frame clones and is missing some. Here the sample spans fewer than 120,000 clones, 92% being singletons. The CDR3 covers 16 residues. Germline CDR1 reads LGHNA; CDR2 reads YSLEER. The V and J ends lost 1 base and 3 bases respectively, with 15 bases between them. The V gene is TRBV4-3, the J gene TRBJ1-1, with TRBD1 as a possible D gene (6 bases). Sequencing was performed on peripheral blood, taken 28 days after the second AZD1222 dose. The sequence derives from an adult who received the AZD1222 COVID-19 vaccine. CDR3 coding DNA: TGCGCCAGCAGCCAAGCCACAGGGTACAGGGACACTGAAGCTTTCTTT. Translating it yields CASSQATGYRDTEAFF.